This T cell receptor beta chain was found in a study of OX40 agonist ivuxolimab in advanced cancers. In the study overall: Ivuxolimab, an agonistic anti-OX40 (CD134) antibody, was given to patients.

Broader study findings: At 0.1-3.0 mg/kg, partial responders had clonal expansion among the lowest observed.

The repertoire was sequenced with immunoSEQ multiplex PCR; TCRdb's copy has only in-frame clones and lacks some. Altogether about 50,000 clones are present, over 90% being singletons, with the ten largest covering 5.5% to 8.5%. Worth noting for this clone: Its antigen is not identified. Other DNA sequences in this sample translate to the same CDR3.

The V end was cut by 2 bases, the J end by 4 bases, with 11 bases between. This CDR3 has 15 residues. The germline gives CDR1 MGHDK, CDR2 SYGVNS. V gene TRBV25-1 combines with J gene TRBJ2-2; no firm D call. The material was CD4+ or CD8+ T cells sorted from blood, obtained in a trial of the OX40 agonist ivuxolimab. This receptor was taken from an adult with an advanced solid tumor such as melanoma, head and neck, liver or kidney cancer. CDR3 sequence: CASSELWPSTGELFF. The CDR3 DNA is TGTGCCAGCAGTGAACTATGGCCCAGCACCGGGGAGCTGTTTTTT.